A selection of T cell receptor beta chains follows, all from one sample in a study of T cell responses to AZD1222 COVID-19 vaccine. Repertoires were generated with immunoSEQ multiplex PCR, while TCRdb's copy carries only in-frame clones and drops some. The repertoire includes approximately 110,000 clones, roughly 90% of them detected once, and 4% to 4.5% sits in the top ten. The sequenced sample was peripheral blood, obtained on day 0 of AZD1222 vaccination. Receptors originate from an adult in good health. Both conserved end residues are part of each CDR3. A D gene is named only where the DNA matches it firmly. Expanded clones are given a class, and other clones once, few, many or no size at all.

TRBD2	.	TRBJ2-3	TRBV18	TGTGCCAGCTCACGTGCTAGCGGGAGCGGAGATACGCAGTATTTT	CASSRASGSGDTQYF
.	.	TRBJ1-1	TRBV5-6	TGTGCCAGCAGCTTGAACCCGAACACTGAAGCTTTCTTT	CASSLNPNTEAFF
.	.	TRBJ2-1	TRBV19	TGTGCCAGTAGTATTTGGGGAGATGTGGGGGCGGGTTACAATGAGCAGTTCTTC	CASSIWGDVGAGYNEQFF
.	.	TRBJ1-1	TRBV6-2/TRBV6-3	TGTGCCAGCAGCCCTACGGTGACTGAAGCTTTCTTT	CASSPTVTEAFF
TRBD1	.	TRBJ1-6	TRBV28	TGTGCCAGCAGGAGGGACACAGGGGAATCTTCACCCCTCCACTTT	CASRRDTGESSPLHF
.	.	TRBJ1-2	TRBV7-9	TGTGCCAGCAGCTTAGTCAACTATGGCTACACCTTC	CASSLVNYGYTF
TRBD2	.	TRBJ2-2	TRBV25-1	TGTGCCAGCAGGACGGGGGGACCCGGGGAGCTGTTTTTT	CASRTGGPGELFF
TRBD2	.	TRBJ2-7	TRBV30	TGTGCCTGGAGTTCTAGCGGGGGTTCGGACGAGCAGTACTTC	CAWSSSGGSDEQYF
.	.	TRBJ1-1	TRBV28	TGTGCCAGCAGTCCCACCGGTCCTGTTACTGAAGCTTTCTTT	CASSPTGPVTEAFF
.	.	TRBJ2-3	TRBV19	TGTGCCAGTAGTACTCTGGAGTCTAGCACAGATACGCAGTATTTT	CASSTLESSTDTQYF
.	.	TRBJ1-3	TRBV9	TGTGCCAGCAGCGCAGGACAGTTCCAGGGAAACACCATATATTTT	CASSAGQFQGNTIYF
.	.	TRBJ2-1	TRBV6-2/TRBV6-3	TGTGCCAGCAGTCCCCGGAGGCGCTCCTACAATGAGCAGTTCTTC	CASSPRRRSYNEQFF
.	once	TRBJ1-1	TRBV5-1	TGCGCCAGCAGCTTGGTTGGCCGAGAGAACACTGAAGCTTTCTTT	CASSLVGRENTEAFF
TRBD2	.	TRBJ2-7	TRBV6-5	TGTGCCAGCGCTCTAGCGGGGGGGCAGTACGAGCAGTACTTC	CASALAGGQYEQYF
.	.	TRBJ2-3	TRBV6-5	TGTGCCAGCAGTCCCGGGACTCCAAGCACAGATACGCAGTATTTT	CASSPGTPSTDTQYF
.	.	TRBJ1-1	TRBV29-1	TGCAGCGTTAGGGGCCAAGGGAACACTGAAGCTTTCTTT	CSVRGQGNTEAFF
.	.	TRBJ2-3	TRBV9	TGTGCCAGCAGCGCCCAGTCGGGCACAGATACGCAGTATTTT	CASSAQSGTDTQYF
.	.	TRBJ1-5	TRBV19	TGTGCCAGTAGTATCGAGGGCTGGGGTCAGCCCCAGCATTTT	CASSIEGWGQPQHF
TRBD2	few	TRBJ2-1	TRBV27	TGTGCCAGCAGTCTCATTAAGACACCGAGCGGGATCGACTCCTACAATGAGCAGTTCTTC	CASSLIKTPSGIDSYNEQFF
.	.	TRBJ2-6	TRBV28	TGTGCCAGCAGTTTGACGTCGGGGGCTCTCTCTGGGGCCAACGTCCTGACTTTC	CASSLTSGALSGANVLTF
TRBD1	.	TRBJ1-5	TRBV6-6	TGTGCCAGCAGTTACTCGGACAGGAACAATCAGCCCCAGCATTTT	CASSYSDRNNQPQHF
.	.	TRBJ1-4	TRBV4-1	TGCGCCAGCAGCCAAGCTCGGGGAGTTTATGAAAAACTGTTTTTT	CASSQARGVYEKLFF
.	.	TRBJ1-1	TRBV10-1	TGCGCCAGCAGAGGTACAGGGTCGGGCACTGAAGCTTTCTTT	CASRGTGSGTEAFF
TRBD1	few	TRBJ2-2	TRBV7-8	TGTGCCAGCAGCCCCGAGACAGGGCCGAACACCGGGGAGCTGTTTTTT	CASSPETGPNTGELFF
.	.	TRBJ1-5	TRBV28	TGTGCCAGCACCCTGCCGGGGCATAGCAATCAGCCCCAGCATTTT	CASTLPGHSNQPQHF
TRBD1	.	TRBJ1-1	TRBV28	TGTGCCAGCAGTTACAGGGGGCTCGGCACTGAAGCTTTCTTT	CASSYRGLGTEAFF
TRBD1	once	TRBJ1-4	TRBV5-8	TGTGCCAGCAGCTTGGGAGGGACAGGAATTCGGGAAAAACTGTTTTTT	CASSLGGTGIREKLFF
.	.	TRBJ2-7	TRBV5-1	TGCGCCAGCAGCTTGGAACAGTCGAGGGGGGAGCAGTACTTC	CASSLEQSRGEQYF
.	.	TRBJ1-1	TRBV11-3	TGTGCCAGCAGTCGCAGGTCGGGGGAGAACACTGAAGCTTTCTTT	CASSRRSGENTEAFF
TRBD2	.	TRBJ2-3	TRBV7-7	TGTGCTAGCAGCCTAAGACTAGCCTTTAACACAGATACGCAGTATTTT	CASSLRLAFNTDTQYF
.	.	TRBJ2-5	TRBV5-6	TGTGCCAGCAGCTTGGAGGGGCAGGCAAGGACCCAGTACTTC	CASSLEGQARTQYF
TRBD1	.	TRBJ2-1	TRBV27	TGTGCCAGCAGTGAGACAGGGGGGTGGTACAATGAGCAGTTCTTC	CASSETGGWYNEQFF
.	.	TRBJ2-1	TRBV27	TGTGCCAGCAGTTTAGGGGGGCCGTCCTACAATGAGCAGTTCTTC	CASSLGGPSYNEQFF
TRBD1	.	TRBJ1-6	TRBV6-1	TGTGCCAGCAGTGTGGACAGGGGGATCGGGAATTCACCCCTCCACTTT	CASSVDRGIGNSPLHF